The sequence of this T cell receptor (beta chain) was determined in a study of T cell responses to AZD1222 COVID-19 vaccine. Study at large: Pooling covered second doses at about 4 or about 12 weeks. Findings of the study overall: Baseline serostatus was positive in only six AZD1222 recipients. Spike-wide vaccine-associated CD4 TCRs dominated at 160-218 and 743-854. It should be noted that donors were predominantly white British and more often female, and clonal diversity was possibly underestimated.

Profiled with immunoSEQ multiplex PCR; TCRdb holds only in-frame clones, not every one. The top ten clones hold approximately 2% of a sample with roughly 180,000 clones, about nine tenths of them seen once. The CDR3 consists of 15 residues. V lost 6 bases to trimming and J lost 0 bases, with 12 bases between them. The V gene's germline CDR1 is MNHEY and CDR2 SVGAGI. Concerning this clone itself: Its antigen remains unknown.

This sequence was found in an adult in good health. The sample in question was peripheral blood, obtained on day 0 of AZD1222 vaccination. This rearrangement joins TRBV6-5 to TRBJ1-5; D not certain. The CDR3 here is CASRAGQYSNQPQHF. CDR3 coding DNA: TGTGCCAGCAGGGCGGGCCAGTATAGCAATCAGCCCCAGCATTTT.